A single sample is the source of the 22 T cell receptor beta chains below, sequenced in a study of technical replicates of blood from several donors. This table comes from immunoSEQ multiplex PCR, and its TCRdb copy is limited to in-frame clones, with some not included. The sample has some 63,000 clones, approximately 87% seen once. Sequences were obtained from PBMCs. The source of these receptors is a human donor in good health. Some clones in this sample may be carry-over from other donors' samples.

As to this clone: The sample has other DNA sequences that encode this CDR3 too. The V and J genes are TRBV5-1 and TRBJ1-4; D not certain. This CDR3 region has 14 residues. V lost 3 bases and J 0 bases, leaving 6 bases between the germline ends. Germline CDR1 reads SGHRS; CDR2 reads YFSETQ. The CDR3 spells CASSSTTTNEKLFF. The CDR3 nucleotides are TGCGCCAGCAGCTCCACAACAACTAATGAAAAACTGTTTTTT.

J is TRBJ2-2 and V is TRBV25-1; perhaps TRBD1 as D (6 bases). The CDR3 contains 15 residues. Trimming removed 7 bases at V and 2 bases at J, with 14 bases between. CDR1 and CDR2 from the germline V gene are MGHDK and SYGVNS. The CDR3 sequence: CASTHSGVNTGELFF. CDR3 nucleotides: TGTGCCAGCACCCATTCAGGGGTAAACACCGGGGAGCTGTTTTTT.

The DNA for the CDR3 is TGCGCCAGCAGCAACGAGGGGGTCCCTGGAAACACCATATATTTT. Translated: CASSNEGVPGNTIYF. The chain uses TRBV4-3 and TRBJ1-3, with D tentatively TRBD1 (6 bases). Germline assignment: CDR1 LGHNA and CDR2 YSLEER. The CDR3 sequence is 15 residues long. V lost 5 bases to trimming and J lost 2 bases, with 13 bases between them.

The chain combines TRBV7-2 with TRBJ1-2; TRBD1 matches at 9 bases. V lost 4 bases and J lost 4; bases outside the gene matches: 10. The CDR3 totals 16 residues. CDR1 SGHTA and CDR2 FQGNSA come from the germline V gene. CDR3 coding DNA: TGTGCCAGCAGCTATTTGGGACAGGGAAACAGCTATGGCTACACCTTC. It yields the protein CASSYLGQGNSYGYTF.

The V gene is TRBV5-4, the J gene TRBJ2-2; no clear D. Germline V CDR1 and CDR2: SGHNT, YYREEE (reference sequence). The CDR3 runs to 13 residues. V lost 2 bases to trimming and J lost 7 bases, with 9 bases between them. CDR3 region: CASSFEFIGELFF. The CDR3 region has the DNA TGTGCCAGCAGCTTCGAGTTTATCGGGGAGCTGTTTTTT.

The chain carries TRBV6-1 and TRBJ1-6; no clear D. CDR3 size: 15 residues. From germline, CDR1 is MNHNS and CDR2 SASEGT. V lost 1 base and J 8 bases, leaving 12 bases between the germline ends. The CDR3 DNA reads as TGTGCCAGCAGTGAAGGCTGGGCGGGCGATTCACCCCTCCACTTT. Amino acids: CASSEGWAGDSPLHF.

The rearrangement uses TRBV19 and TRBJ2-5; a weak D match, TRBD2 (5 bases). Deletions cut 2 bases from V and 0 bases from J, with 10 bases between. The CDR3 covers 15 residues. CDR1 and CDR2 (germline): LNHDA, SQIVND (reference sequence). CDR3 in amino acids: CASSISGGNQETQYF. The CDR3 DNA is TGTGCCAGTAGTATAAGCGGAGGAAACCAAGAGACCCAGTACTTC. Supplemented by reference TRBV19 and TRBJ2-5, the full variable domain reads DGGITQSPKYLFRKEGQNVTLSCEQNLNHDAMYWYRQDPGQGLRLIYYSQIVNDFQKGDIAEGYSVSREKKESFPLTVTSAQKNPTAFYLCASSISGGNQETQYFGPGTRLLVL.

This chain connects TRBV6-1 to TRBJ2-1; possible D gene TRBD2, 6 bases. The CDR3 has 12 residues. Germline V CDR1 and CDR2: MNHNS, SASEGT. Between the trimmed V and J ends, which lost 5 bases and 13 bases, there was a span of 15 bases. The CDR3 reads CASSPTRDFQFF. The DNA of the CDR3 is TGTGCCAGCAGTCCCACGAGGGACTTCCAGTTCTTC.

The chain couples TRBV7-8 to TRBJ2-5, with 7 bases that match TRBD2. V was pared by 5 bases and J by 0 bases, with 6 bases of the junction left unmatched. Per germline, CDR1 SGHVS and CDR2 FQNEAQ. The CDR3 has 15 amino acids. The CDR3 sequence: CASSERLAYQETQYF. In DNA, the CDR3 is TGTGCCAGCAGCGAAAGACTAGCTTACCAAGAGACCCAGTACTTC.

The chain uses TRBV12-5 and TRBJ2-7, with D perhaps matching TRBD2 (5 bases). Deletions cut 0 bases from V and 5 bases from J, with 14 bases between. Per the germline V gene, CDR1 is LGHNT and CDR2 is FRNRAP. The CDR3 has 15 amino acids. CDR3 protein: CASGLVSGRPHEQYF. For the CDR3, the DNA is TGTGCTAGTGGTTTGGTAAGCGGCAGACCTCACGAGCAGTACTTC.

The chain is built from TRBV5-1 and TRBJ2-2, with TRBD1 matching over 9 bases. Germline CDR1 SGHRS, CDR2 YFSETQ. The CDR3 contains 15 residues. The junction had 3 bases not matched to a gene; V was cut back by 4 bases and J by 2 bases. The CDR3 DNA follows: TGCGCCAGCAGCACGGGACAGGGTAACACCGGGGAGCTGTTTTTT. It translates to CASSTGQGNTGELFF.

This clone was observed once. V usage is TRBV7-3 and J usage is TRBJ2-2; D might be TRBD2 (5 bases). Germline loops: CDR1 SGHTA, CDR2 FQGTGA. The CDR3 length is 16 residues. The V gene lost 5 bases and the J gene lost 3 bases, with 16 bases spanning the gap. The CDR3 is CASSPKRGWDTGELFF. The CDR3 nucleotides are TGTGCCAGCAGCCCAAAACGGGGATGGGACACCGGGGAGCTGTTTTTT. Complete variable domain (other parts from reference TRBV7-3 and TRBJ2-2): GAGVSQTPSNKVTEKGKYVELRCDPISGHTALYWYRQSLGQGPEFLIYFQGTGAADDSGLPNDRFFAVRPEGSVSTLKIQRTERGDSAVYLCASSPKRGWDTGELFFGEGSRLTVL.

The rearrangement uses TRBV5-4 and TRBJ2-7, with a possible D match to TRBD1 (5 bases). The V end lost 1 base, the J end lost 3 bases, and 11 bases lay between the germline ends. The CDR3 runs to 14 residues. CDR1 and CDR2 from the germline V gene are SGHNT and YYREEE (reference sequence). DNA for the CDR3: TGTGCCAGCAGCTTGAACACAGGATTCTACGAGCAGTACTTC. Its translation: CASSLNTGFYEQYF.

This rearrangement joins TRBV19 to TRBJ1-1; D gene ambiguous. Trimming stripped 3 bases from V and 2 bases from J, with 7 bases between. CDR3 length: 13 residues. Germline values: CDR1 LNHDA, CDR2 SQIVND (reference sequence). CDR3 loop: CASSINSNTEAFF. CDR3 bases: TGTGCCAGTAGTATTAACAGCAACACTGAAGCTTTCTTT. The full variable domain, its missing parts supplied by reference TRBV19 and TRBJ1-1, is DGGITQSPKYLFRKEGQNVTLSCEQNLNHDAMYWYRQDPGQGLRLIYYSQIVNDFQKGDIAEGYSVSREKKESFPLTVTSAQKNPTAFYLCASSINSNTEAFFGQGTRLTVV.

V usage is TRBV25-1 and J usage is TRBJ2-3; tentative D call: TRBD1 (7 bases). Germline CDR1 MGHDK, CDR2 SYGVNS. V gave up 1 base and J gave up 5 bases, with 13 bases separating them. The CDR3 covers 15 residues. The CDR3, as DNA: TGTGCCAGCAGTGAATTAAGGGGGCGGGGAGATACGCAGTATTTT. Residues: CASSELRGRGDTQYF.

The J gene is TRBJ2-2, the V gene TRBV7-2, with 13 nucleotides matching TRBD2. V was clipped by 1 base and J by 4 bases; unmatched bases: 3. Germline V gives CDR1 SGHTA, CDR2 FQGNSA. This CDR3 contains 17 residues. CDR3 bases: TGTGCCAGCAGCTTAGGAAGACTAGCGGGAGGCACCGGGGAGCTGTTTTTT. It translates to CASSLGRLAGGTGELFF. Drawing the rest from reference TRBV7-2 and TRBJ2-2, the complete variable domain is GAGVSQSPSNKVTEKGKDVELRCDPISGHTALYWYRQSLGQGLEFLIYFQGNSAPDKSGLPSDRFSAERTGGSVSTLTIQRTQQEDSAVYLCASSLGRLAGGTGELFFGEGSRLTVL.

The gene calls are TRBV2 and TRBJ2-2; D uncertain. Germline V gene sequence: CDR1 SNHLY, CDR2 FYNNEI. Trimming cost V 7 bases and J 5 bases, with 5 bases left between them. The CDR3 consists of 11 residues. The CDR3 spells CASTITGELFF. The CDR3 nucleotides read TGTGCCAGCACCATTACCGGGGAGCTGTTTTTT.

The chain's CDR3 is CASTGTGGTDTQYF. The DNA of the CDR3 is TGTGCCAGCACCGGGACAGGGGGCACAGATACGCAGTATTTT. The chain combines TRBV5-4 with TRBJ2-3; 10 bases are a match to TRBD1. Looked up from germline, CDR1 is SGHNT and CDR2 is YYREEE (reference sequence). V dropped 6 bases and J dropped 1; count of bases not matched to a gene: 2. The CDR3 loop spans 14 amino acids.

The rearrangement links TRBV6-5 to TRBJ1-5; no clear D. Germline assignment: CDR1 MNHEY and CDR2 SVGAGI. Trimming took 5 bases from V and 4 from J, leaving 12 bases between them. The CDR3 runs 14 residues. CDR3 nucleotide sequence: TGTGCCAGCAGTAGGGTCGGGAGAAATCAGCCCCAGCATTTT. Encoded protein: CASSRVGRNQPQHF.

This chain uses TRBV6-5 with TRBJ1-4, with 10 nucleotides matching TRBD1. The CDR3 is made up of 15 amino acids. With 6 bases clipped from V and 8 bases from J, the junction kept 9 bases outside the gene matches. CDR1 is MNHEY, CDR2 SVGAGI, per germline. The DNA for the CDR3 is TGTGCCAGCAGCCCCCTAGGACAGGGGGAGGAAAAACTGTTTTTT. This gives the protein CASSPLGQGEEKLFF.

CDR3 nucleotides: TGCGCCAGCAGCTTAACAGGGGGCGCAGAAAACTATGGCTACACCTTC. Translated, it gives CASSLTGGAENYGYTF. The rearrangement links TRBV4-3 to TRBJ1-2; 9 bases fit TRBD1. V shed 5 bases, J shed 2 bases, and the junction held 9 bases outside the gene matches. The CDR3 is made up of 16 amino acids. CDR1 is LGHNA, CDR2 YSLEER, per germline.

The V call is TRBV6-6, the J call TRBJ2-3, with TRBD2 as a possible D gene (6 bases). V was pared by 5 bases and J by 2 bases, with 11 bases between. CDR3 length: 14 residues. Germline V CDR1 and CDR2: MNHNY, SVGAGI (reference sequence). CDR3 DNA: TGTGCCAGCAGTACGGGACTCTACACAGATACGCAGTATTTT. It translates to CASSTGLYTDTQYF.